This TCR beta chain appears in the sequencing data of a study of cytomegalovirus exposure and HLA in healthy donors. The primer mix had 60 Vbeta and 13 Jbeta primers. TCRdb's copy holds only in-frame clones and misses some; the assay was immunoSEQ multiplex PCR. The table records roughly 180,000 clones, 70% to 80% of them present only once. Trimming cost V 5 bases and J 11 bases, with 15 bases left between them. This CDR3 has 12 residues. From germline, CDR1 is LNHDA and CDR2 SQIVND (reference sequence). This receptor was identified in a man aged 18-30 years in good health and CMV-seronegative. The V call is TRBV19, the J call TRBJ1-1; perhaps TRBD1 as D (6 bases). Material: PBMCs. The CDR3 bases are TGTGCCAGTAGTCTCCAGGGGCTGCCGGCTTTCTTT. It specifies CASSLQGLPAFF.